These 19 T cell receptor beta chains were all obtained from the same sample, sequenced in a study of blood T cell repertoires in COVID-19. The repertoire was sequenced with immunoSEQ multiplex PCR; TCRdb's copy has only in-frame clones and lacks some. The sample lists more than 300,000 clones, about 89% occurring once. The sample was PBMCs or T cells enriched from blood (not recorded which). These receptors were taken from a man aged 40-49 years in a cohort exposed to, infected with or recovered from COVID-19 (not recorded which).

The J gene is TRBJ2-7, the V gene TRBV19, with 7 bases lining up with TRBD2. The CDR3 contains 16 residues. Germline V lookup: CDR1 LNHDA, CDR2 SQIVND (reference sequence). Unmatched junction bases numbered 17, after V lost 5 bases and J lost 7 bases. This chain's CDR3 is CASSVFSGDGTKEQYF. CDR3 nucleotide sequence: TGTGCCAGTAGTGTATTCTCCGGGGACGGGACTAAAGAGCAGTACTTC.

V gene TRBV14 combines with J gene TRBJ2-7, with 8 bases that match TRBD1. Trimming took 1 base from V and 3 from J; bases not matched to a gene: 5. CDR1 is SGHDN, CDR2 FVKESK, per germline. This CDR3 region has 15 residues. This CDR3 reads CASSQGGTGFYEQYF. CDR3 in DNA: TGTGCCAGCAGCCAAGGGGGGACAGGTTTCTACGAGCAGTACTTC.

The chain is built from TRBV10-1 and TRBJ1-1; D is ambiguous. CDR3 length: 14 residues. The germline V gene has CDR1 WNHNN and CDR2 SYGVQD (reference sequence). V lost 0 bases to trimming and J lost 1 base, with 6 bases between them. CDR3 DNA sequence: TGCGCCAGCAGTGAGTCGGGCGCGAACACTGAAGCTTTCTTT. It yields the protein CASSESGANTEAFF.

V gene TRBV11-2 combines with J gene TRBJ2-3, with 8 bases identical to TRBD2. This CDR3 has 15 amino acids. In germline, CDR1 is SGHAT, CDR2 FQNNGV. V shed 5 bases, J shed 4 bases, and the junction held 8 bases outside the gene matches. This CDR3 reads CASSPGAGGADTQYF. CDR3 bases: TGTGCCAGCAGCCCGGGGGCGGGAGGTGCAGATACGCAGTATTTT.

V gene TRBV6-5 combines with J gene TRBJ2-7; D is perhaps TRBD2 (6 bases). This CDR3 region has 16 residues. The V end lost 2 bases, the J end lost 7 bases, and 21 bases lay between the germline ends. Germline values: CDR1 MNHEY, CDR2 SVGAGI. CDR3 sequence (DNA): TGTGCCAGCAGTTACGGGGGGAGAAAGGACTTTGGGGAGCAGTACTTC. Residues: CASSYGGRKDFGEQYF.

V is TRBV6-5 and J is TRBJ1-4, with 7 bases fitting TRBD1. The CDR3 contains 15 residues. Trimming at V came to 6 bases and at J to 2 bases, leaving 6 bases not matched to a gene. CDR1 is MNHEY and CDR2 is SVGAGI in the germline V gene. Here the CDR3 DNA reads TGTGCCAGCAGGTGGACAGGAGGCACTAATGAAAAACTGTTTTTT. This translates into CASRWTGGTNEKLFF.

This clone was picked up one time. The J gene is TRBJ2-2, the V gene TRBV4-1; TRBD1 aligns across 8 bases. Per the germline V gene, CDR1 is MGHRA and CDR2 is YSYEKL. The CDR3 loop spans 16 amino acids. J lost 6 bases, V lost 4 bases, and 10 bases had no gene match. DNA of the CDR3: TGCGCCAGCAGCCCTACGGGACAGGCTATCTCCGGGGAGCTGTTTTTT. Translated, it gives CASSPTGQAISGELFF.

The chain has TRBV19 and TRBJ2-5; no reliable D call. This CDR3 is 13 amino acids long. Trimming cost V 1 base and J 5 bases, with 8 bases left between them. Looked up from germline, CDR1 is LNHDA and CDR2 is SQIVND (reference sequence). CDR3 sequence: CASSIGWQETQYF. The CDR3 nucleotides are TGTGCCAGTAGTATAGGCTGGCAGGAGACCCAGTACTTC.

This clone has a handful of counts. The chain combines TRBV7-9 with TRBJ2-7, with a weak D call TRBD1 (6 bases). The CDR3 loop spans 14 amino acids. Germline V gene data show CDR1 as SEHNR and CDR2 as FQNEAQ (reference sequence). Trimming took off 5 bases at V and 1 base at J, with 12 bases between the two ends. The DNA for the CDR3 is TGTGCCAGCAGCGACCGGGACAAATCCTACGAGCAGTACTTC. Its translation is CASSDRDKSYEQYF.

The chain carries TRBV5-1 and TRBJ2-5; TRBD2 might be the D (5 bases). Germline CDR1 reads SGHRS; CDR2 reads YFSETQ. The CDR3 is 16 amino acids. V was clipped by 0 bases and J by 5 bases, with 17 bases between them. The CDR3 loop reads CASSLGYRGEGETQYF. Written as DNA, the CDR3 is TGCGCCAGCAGCTTGGGGTATCGGGGAGAAGGGGAGACCCAGTACTTC.

The chain joins TRBV6-5 to TRBJ2-6, with D perhaps matching TRBD1 (5 bases). This CDR3 has 13 residues. The V end lost 9 bases, the J end lost 0 bases, and 6 bases lay between the germline ends. Germline-derived CDR1 and CDR2 are MNHEY and SVGAGI. The CDR3 spells CARGDSGANVLTF. The CDR3 bases are TGTGCCAGAGGGGACTCTGGGGCCAACGTCCTGACTTTC.

V usage is TRBV5-4 and J usage is TRBJ2-7, with a weak D call TRBD1 (6 bases). CDR3 length: 15 amino acids. Trimming pared 0 bases from V and 2 bases from J, leaving 12 bases between. Germline V gene sequence: CDR1 SGHNT, CDR2 YYREEE (reference sequence). DNA of the CDR3: TGTGCCAGCAGCTTGGTGGACAGAGGAACCTACGAGCAGTACTTC. As protein: CASSLVDRGTYEQYF.

This sequence joins TRBV9 and TRBJ2-6; possibly TRBD1 for D (5 bases). Germline lookup yields CDR1 SGDLS and CDR2 YYNGEE. The CDR3 spans 15 residues. Trimming stripped 0 bases from V and 2 bases from J, with 6 bases between. This chain's CDR3 is CASSVEQAGANVLTF. The CDR3 DNA follows: TGTGCCAGCAGCGTAGAACAGGCTGGGGCCAACGTCCTGACTTTC.

The J gene is TRBJ1-1, the V gene TRBV29-1; D remains ambiguous. Germline-derived CDR1 and CDR2 are SQVTM and ANQGSEA. V was shortened by 6 bases and J by 4 bases, with 12 bases between the two germline ends. The CDR3 has 12 amino acids. The CDR3 loop is CSVTIRGTEAFF. In DNA, the CDR3 is TGCAGCGTCACCATTCGGGGCACTGAAGCTTTCTTT.

The chain couples TRBV29-1 to TRBJ2-5, with TRBD2 identical over 8 bases. Germline CDR1 is SQVTM and CDR2 is ANQGSEA. With 1 base clipped from V and 4 bases from J, the junction kept 2 bases outside the gene matches. This CDR3 region has 13 residues. The CDR3 loop reads CSVEAGLGETQYF. CDR3 nucleotides: TGCAGCGTTGAAGCGGGACTAGGAGAGACCCAGTACTTC. Drawing the rest from reference TRBV29-1 and TRBJ2-5, the complete variable domain is SAVISQKPSRDICQRGTSLTIQCQVDSQVTMMFWYRQQPGQSLTLIATANQGSEATYESGFVIDKFPISRPNLTFSTLTVSNMSPEDSSIYLCSVEAGLGETQYFGPGTRLLVL.

The rearrangement uses TRBV15 and TRBJ1-4; perhaps TRBD1 as D (6 bases). In germline, CDR1 is LNHNV, CDR2 YYDKDF (reference sequence). This CDR3 spans 15 amino acids. V lost 5 bases and J 0 bases, leaving 10 bases between the germline ends. The CDR3 bases are TGTGCCACCAGCCGCAGGGGTGCAACTAATGAAAAACTGTTTTTT. It encodes CATSRRGATNEKLFF.

The rearrangement uses TRBV7-9 and TRBJ2-7, with D perhaps matching TRBD1 (5 bases). The CDR3 is made up of 14 amino acids. The V gene lost 5 bases and the J gene lost 1 base, with 12 bases spanning the gap. Germline CDR1 reads SEHNR; CDR2 reads FQNEAQ (reference sequence). The CDR3: CASSRRQTSYEQYF. In DNA, the CDR3 is TGTGCCAGCAGCCGTCGACAGACTTCCTACGAGCAGTACTTC.

The chain couples TRBV29-1 to TRBJ2-7; the D gene is possibly TRBD1 (5 bases). With 0 bases removed from V and 0 bases from J, the gap between germline ends came to 12 bases. CDR1 and CDR2 (germline): SQVTM, ANQGSEA. CDR3 length: 15 amino acids. The CDR3 reads CSVEDPTGHSYEQYF. DNA of the CDR3: TGCAGCGTTGAAGATCCCACAGGTCACTCCTACGAGCAGTACTTC.

The chain couples TRBV9 to TRBJ2-3; 11 bases fit TRBD2. The ends lost 4 bases at V and 2 bases at J; junction bases unmatched: 9. The CDR3 is 17 residues long. In germline, CDR1 is SGDLS, CDR2 YYNGEE. The CDR3 loop is CASSSAGTSGTTDTQYF. The CDR3 region has the DNA TGTGCCAGCAGCTCCGCCGGGACTAGCGGAACCACAGATACGCAGTATTTT.